This T cell receptor beta chain derives from a study of control samples from healthy donors and cancer patients. TCRdb keeps only in-frame clones here, not all; method: immunoSEQ multiplex PCR. The table has over 150,000 clones, 90% to 95% seen once; the top ten hold approximately 1.5%. Per germline, CDR1 LGHNA and CDR2 YSLEER. Trimming pared 4 bases from V and 8 bases from J, leaving 23 bases between. The CDR3 loop spans 16 amino acids. Material for sequencing was blood. The J gene is TRBJ1-2, the V gene TRBV4-3, with D possibly being TRBD1 (6 bases). This receptor was obtained from a woman between 18 and 30 years old in good health. CDR3 in amino acids: CASSRGGTGNGQGYTF. In DNA form, the CDR3 reads TGCGCCAGCAGCCGTGGTGGAACAGGGAACGGGCAAGGCTACACCTTC.